These 28 T cell receptor beta chains share one sample of origin, sequenced in a study of T-cell memory formation after mild COVID-19. TCRdb re-analysed the 5' RACE reads in MiXCR, keeping a single row per CDR3 protein. In the table there are roughly 600,000 distinct CDR3 sequences, roughly 17% of which are singletons. The sequencing input was PBMCs or a T cell subset sorted from them (not recorded which). The receptor source for this set is an adult woman who had mild COVID-19 (a few samples of this study predate the infection). Cell type and time point are not known.

V usage is TRBV5-1 and J usage is TRBJ2-3, with D uncertain. There are 13 residues in the CDR3. Germline loops: CDR1 SGHRS, CDR2 YFSETQ. Trimming removed 4 bases from V and 2 bases from J, with 8 bases in between. This CDR3 reads CASSTRLTDTQYF. The CDR3 bases are TGCGCCAGCAGCACCCGGCTCACAGATACGCAGTATTTT.

The chain has TRBV9 and TRBJ2-3, with 10 bases fitting TRBD2. CDR1 is SGDLS and CDR2 is YYNGEE in the germline V gene. The V segment lost 0 bases and the J segment 3 bases; nucleotides outside the gene matches: 7. The CDR3 length is 17 residues. CDR3 sequence: CASSVEGAGGPTDTQYF. The CDR3, as DNA: TGTGCCAGCAGCGTAGAAGGAGCGGGAGGGCCGACAGATACGCAGTATTTT. Together with reference TRBV9 and TRBJ2-3, the CDR3 gives the full variable domain: DSGVTQTPKHLITATGQRVTLRCSPRSGDLSVYWYQQSLDQGLQFLIQYYNGEERAKGNILERFSAQQFPDLHSELNLSSLELGDSALYFCASSVEGAGGPTDTQYFGPGTRLTVL.

J is TRBJ1-4 and V is TRBV7-8; D gene uncertain. V was pared by 5 bases and J by 2 bases, with 15 bases between. From germline, CDR1 is SGHVS and CDR2 FQNEAQ. This CDR3 has 16 residues. Here the CDR3 reads CASSAVARGTNEKLFF. CDR3 in DNA: TGTGCCAGCAGCGCCGTCGCCCGGGGTACTAATGAAAAACTGTTTTTT. Full variable domain (outside the CDR3, taken from reference TRBV7-8 and TRBJ1-4): GAGVSQSPRYKVAKRGQDVALRCDPISGHVSLFWYQQALGQGPEFLTYFQNEAQLDKSGLPSDRFFAERPEGSVSTLKIQRTQQEDSAVYLCASSAVARGTNEKLFFGSGTQLSVL.

The table lists this clonotype with a few counts. The rearrangement links TRBV20-1 to TRBJ2-3; possibly TRBD1 or TRBD2 for D (5 bases each). This CDR3 has 15 amino acids. Trimming took 1 base from V and 5 from J, leaving 16 bases between them. Germline V lookup: CDR1 DFQATT, CDR2 SNEGSKA (reference sequence). CDR3 region: CSARGRWGSVDTQYF. The DNA of the CDR3 is TGCAGTGCTAGAGGAAGGTGGGGGTCCGTAGATACGCAGTATTTT.

The gene calls are TRBV19 and TRBJ1-2; 7 bases agree with TRBD1. Germline CDR1 and CDR2: LNHDA and SQIVND (reference sequence). This CDR3 contains 15 residues. V lost 8 bases to trimming and J lost 1 base; unmatched junction nucleotides: 10. The CDR3 nucleotides are TGTGCCAGTCGAGCCCCGGGACAGATTAACTATGGCTACACCTTC. Translated: CASRAPGQINYGYTF.

This clonotype has only a few counts. The chain is built from TRBV5-4 and TRBJ2-6; a weak D match, TRBD2 (6 bases). Per germline, CDR1 SGHNT and CDR2 YYREEE (reference sequence). The V end lost 2 bases, the J end lost 0 bases, and 15 bases lay between the germline ends. The CDR3 is 18 residues long. DNA for the CDR3: TGTGCCAGCAGCTTAGGCGGCGGGGCCTTCTCTGGGGCCAACGTCCTGACTTTC. Protein product: CASSLGGGAFSGANVLTF. The full variable domain, with the rest looked up from reference TRBV5-4 and TRBJ2-6, is ETGVTQSPTHLIKTRGQQVTLRCSSQSGHNTVSWYQQALGQGPQFIFQYYREEENGRGNFPPRFSGLQFPNYSSELNVNALELDDSALYLCASSLGGGAFSGANVLTFGAGSRLTVL.

The chain has TRBV3-1 and TRBJ2-3; 8 bases match TRBD2. The ends lost 0 bases at V and 4 bases at J; junction bases unmatched: 6. The CDR3 spans 16 residues. Germline V gene lookup returns CDR1 LGHDT and CDR2 YNNKEL (reference sequence). The CDR3 here is CASSQDSSGSADTQYF. The CDR3 region has the DNA TGTGCCAGCAGCCAAGATTCAAGCGGGAGTGCAGATACGCAGTATTTT.

This clonotype appeared a few times. V usage is TRBV6-5 and J usage is TRBJ2-3; 7 bases are a match to TRBD2. The CDR3 is made up of 15 amino acids. Germline V gene data show CDR1 as MNHEY and CDR2 as SVGAGI. V was pared by 6 bases and J by 5 bases, with 11 bases of the junction left unmatched. The CDR3 sequence: CASRDGGGPGDTQYF. CDR3 bases: TGTGCCAGCAGGGATGGGGGAGGGCCGGGAGATACGCAGTATTTT.

J is TRBJ2-7 and V is TRBV13, with TRBD2 identical over 7 bases. This CDR3 is built from 15 residues. V lost 5 bases, J lost 0 bases, and 7 bases stayed unmatched. The germline V gene encodes CDR1 PRHDT and CDR2 FYEKMQ (reference sequence). As DNA, the CDR3 is TGTGCCAGCAGCGTCGGGACTATAAGCTCCTACGAGCAGTACTTC. Translated: CASSVGTISSYEQYF.

This clonotype was counted only a few times. This rearrangement joins TRBV7-9 to TRBJ2-2; D unresolved. V was pared by 5 bases and J by 3 bases, with 10 bases between. The length of the CDR3 is 14 residues. CDR1 is SEHNR and CDR2 is FQNEAQ in the germline V gene (reference sequence). CDR3 sequence: CASSPRGYTGELFF. The CDR3 region has the DNA TGTGCCAGCAGCCCCCGAGGCTACACCGGGGAGCTGTTTTTT.

This chain connects TRBV27 to TRBJ1-1, with 10 bases matching TRBD1. This CDR3 has 15 amino acids. J was trimmed by 1 base and V by 5 bases; bases with no gene match: 4. Germline V gene data show CDR1 as MNHEY and CDR2 as SMNVEV (reference sequence). The CDR3 coding sequence is TGTGCCAGCAGTATCCGGACAGGGGGGAACACTGAAGCTTTCTTT. This gives the protein CASSIRTGGNTEAFF.

This CDR3 is CASSFGPTRNEQFF. The CDR3 DNA sequence: TGTGCCAGCAGTTTCGGTCCCACCCGCAATGAGCAGTTCTTC. This chain links TRBV12-3 or TRBV12-4 with TRBJ2-1; D unclear. V lost 3 bases and J 6 bases, leaving 12 bases between the germline ends. The CDR3 has 14 amino acids.

This chain joins TRBV6-2 or TRBV6-3 and TRBJ2-7; D assignment may be TRBD1 or TRBD2 (5 bases each). The CDR3 runs 18 residues. Germline loops: CDR1 MNHEY, CDR2 SVGEGT. The ends were cut back, 2 bases at V and 2 bases at J, with 22 bases in the middle. The CDR3 bases are TGTGCCAGCAGTTACGGGTCGCCGGGACGTCGAGGGGCCTACGAGCAGTACTTC. Translated, it gives CASSYGSPGRRGAYEQYF.

This chain links TRBV5-6 with TRBJ2-5; unclear D gene. The CDR3 contains 15 residues. Germline V gives CDR1 SGHDT, CDR2 YYEEEE. V lost 4 bases and J lost 3, with 16 bases in between. CDR3 loop: CASSAPWGSEETQYF. CDR3 nucleotide sequence: TGTGCCAGCAGCGCGCCCTGGGGAAGTGAAGAGACCCAGTACTTC.

The chain has TRBV20-1 and TRBJ1-2, with D possibly being TRBD1 (6 bases). Looked up from germline, CDR1 is DFQATT and CDR2 is SNEGSKA (reference sequence). There are 15 residues in the CDR3. The V end lost 0 bases, the J end lost 3 bases, and 14 bases lay between the germline ends. DNA of the CDR3: TGCAGTGCTAGAGATCGGGCAGGGGTCGACTATGGCTACACCTTC. Protein sequence: CSARDRAGVDYGYTF.

The J gene is TRBJ1-1, the V gene TRBV30; D is ambiguous. The germline V and J ends were trimmed by 2 bases and 4 bases, with 20 bases remaining between them. The CDR3 covers 16 residues. Germline lookup yields CDR1 GTSNPN and CDR2 SVGIG (reference sequence). Written as DNA, the CDR3 is TGTGCCTGGAGTTCCTTCCGGGCAGTCAGAGGCACTGAAGCTTTCTTT. Translation gives CAWSSFRAVRGTEAFF.

The chain employs TRBV5-1 and TRBJ1-2; D not certain. The CDR3 length is 15 residues. Trimming pared 4 bases from V and 4 bases from J, leaving 17 bases between. Germline CDR1 reads SGHRS; CDR2 reads YFSETQ. The CDR3 nucleotides are TGCGCCAGCAGCCTGTTTCCCGCGGAGGGCTATGGCTACACCTTC. It encodes CASSLFPAEGYGYTF.

This clonotype has just a few counts. The chain combines TRBV15 with TRBJ2-7, with D perhaps TRBD1 (6 bases). Trimming left V 8 bases short and J 2 bases short, with 16 bases between. The CDR3 loop spans 14 amino acids. Germline V lookup: CDR1 LNHNV, CDR2 YYDKDF (reference sequence). CDR3 sequence: CATESGTHPYEQYF. In DNA, the CDR3 is TGTGCCACCGAGTCGGGGACACATCCCTACGAGCAGTACTTC.

V usage is TRBV4-1 and J usage is TRBJ2-1; D possibly corresponds to TRBD2 (5 bases). Germline CDR1 MGHRA, CDR2 YSYEKL. This CDR3 has 14 amino acids. V lost 3 bases and J 6 bases, leaving 12 bases between the germline ends. The CDR3 bases are TGCGCCAGCAGCCACCCAGCGGAGAGCAATGAGCAGTTCTTC. Protein product: CASSHPAESNEQFF.

This clonotype has more than one count but fewer than ten. The chain uses TRBV12-3 or TRBV12-4 and TRBJ2-5, with TRBD2 matching 7 bases. This CDR3 contains 16 residues. With 5 bases clipped from V and 5 bases from J, the junction kept 14 bases outside the gene matches. For the CDR3, the DNA is TGTGCCAGCAGTAACGGACTAGAGGGCGTCTGGGAGACCCAGTACTTC. Protein product: CASSNGLEGVWETQYF.

This chain links TRBV6-1 with TRBJ2-7; D perhaps matches TRBD1 (6 bases). This CDR3 region has 15 residues. The V and J ends lost 2 bases and 3 bases respectively, with 14 bases between them. Germline V gene lookup returns CDR1 MNHNS and CDR2 SASEGT. The DNA of the CDR3 is TGTGCCAGCAGTGAAATCCCAGGGGTGTTCTACGAGCAGTACTTC. It specifies CASSEIPGVFYEQYF.

The chain uses TRBV11-3 and TRBJ2-2; 8 bases match TRBD1. The CDR3 length is 16 residues. Germline values: CDR1 SGHNT, CDR2 YENEEA. After removal of 8 bases from V and 8 bases from J, the junction contained 16 bases not matched to a gene. The CDR3 sequence is CASLGQGLTGTGELFF. CDR3 nucleotides: TGTGCCAGCCTTGGACAGGGCTTAACCGGGACGGGGGAGCTGTTTTTT.

The chain links TRBV12-3 or TRBV12-4 to TRBJ2-6, with D tentatively TRBD2 (6 bases). The CDR3 spans 15 residues. Deletions cut 8 bases from V and 2 bases from J, with 13 bases between. The CDR3 region has the DNA TGTGCCAGCGGTCCAGGGACTGCTGGGGCCAACGTCCTGACTTTC. It specifies CASGPGTAGANVLTF.

There are a few counts of this clonotype. The chain employs TRBV29-1 and TRBJ2-3, with 9 nucleotides matching TRBD2. With 5 bases clipped from V and 6 bases from J, the junction kept 9 bases outside the gene matches. The CDR3 covers 14 residues. CDR1 and CDR2 from the germline V gene are SQVTM and ANQGSEA. In DNA, the CDR3 is TGCAGCGTTTCGTATGGCGGGAGGGGGGATACGCAGTATTTT. Protein sequence: CSVSYGGRGDTQYF.

The rearrangement uses TRBV7-9 and TRBJ2-1; 8 positions agree with TRBD2. V was pared by 4 bases and J by 4 bases, with 6 bases of the junction left unmatched. This CDR3 region has 15 residues. Germline CDR1 reads SEHNR; CDR2 reads FQNEAQ (reference sequence). CDR3: CASSSSSGPYNEQFF. CDR3 nucleotides: TGTGCCAGCAGCTCCTCTAGCGGGCCTTACAATGAGCAGTTCTTC. Drawing the rest from reference TRBV7-9 and TRBJ2-1, the complete variable domain is DTGVSQNPRHKITKRGQNVTFRCDPISEHNRLYWYRQTLGQGPEFLTYFQNEAQLEKSRLLSDRFSAERPKGSFSTLEIQRTEQGDSAMYLCASSSSSGPYNEQFFGPGTRLTVL.

The V and J genes are TRBV5-1 and TRBJ2-7, with D possibly TRBD2 on 6 matching bases. Trimming took off 3 bases at V and 0 bases at J, with 13 bases between the two ends. Germline loops: CDR1 SGHRS, CDR2 YFSETQ. The CDR3 has 15 amino acids. This chain's CDR3 is CASSWRDSLSYEQYF. The DNA for the CDR3 is TGCGCCAGCAGCTGGAGGGACTCACTCTCCTACGAGCAGTACTTC.

This clonotype was seen a few times. The chain recombines TRBV5-6 with TRBJ2-2, with a tentative D call TRBD1 (6 bases). V lost 2 bases to trimming and J lost 0 bases, with 14 bases between them. CDR1 SGHDT and CDR2 YYEEEE come from the germline V gene. The CDR3 has 17 amino acids. The CDR3 loop is CASSLLQGLSNTGELFF. CDR3 nucleotide sequence: TGTGCCAGCAGCTTATTACAGGGCCTTTCGAACACCGGGGAGCTGTTTTTT.

A few counts support this clonotype. The chain uses TRBV5-6 and TRBJ2-7; 9 nucleotides align to TRBD2. The CDR3 sequence is 15 residues long. With 3 bases clipped from V and 0 bases from J, the junction kept 4 bases outside the gene matches. Germline CDR1 and CDR2: SGHDT and YYEEEE. DNA for the CDR3: TGTGCCAGCAGCTACCGGACTAGCGCCTCCTACGAGCAGTACTTC. Its translation: CASSYRTSASYEQYF. The full variable domain, rest sourced from reference TRBV5-6 and TRBJ2-7, is DAGVTQSPTHLIKTRGQQVTLRCSPKSGHDTVSWYQQALGQGPQFIFQYYEEEERQRGNFPDRFSGHQFPNYSSELNVNALLLGDSALYLCASSYRTSASYEQYFGPGTRLTVT.